A single sample gave rise to the 27 T cell receptor beta chains below, sequenced in a study of identical twins. TCRdb re-derived calls from the 5' RACE reads in MiXCR, one entry per CDR3 protein. This table holds 1.5 million to 2 million distinct CDR3 sequences, 32% found once. Sequencing input: cord blood. Every receptor here comes from a newborn girl in good health.

This clonotype was seen ten or more times. V and J are TRBV28 and TRBJ1-4, with 9 bases identical to TRBD1. Germline values: CDR1 MDHEN, CDR2 SYDVKM. This CDR3 contains 13 residues. The V segment lost 8 bases and the J segment 7 bases; nucleotides outside the gene matches: 5. This CDR3 is CASRTGAGEKLFF. CDR3 sequence (DNA): TGTGCCAGCCGGACAGGGGCTGGTGAAAAACTGTTTTTT.

This clonotype was recorded a few times. CDR3 region: CSARGQLYEQYF. DNA of the CDR3: TGCAGTGCTAGGGGACAGCTGTACGAGCAGTACTTC. The gene calls are TRBV20-1 and TRBJ2-4; 7 bases align to TRBD1. TRBJ2-7 matches the DNA end more closely, so the J call is doubtful. The CDR3 has 12 amino acids. Germline lookup yields CDR1 DFQATT and CDR2 SNEGSKA (reference sequence).

About this clonotype itself: One end of the junction varies from germline; a read error may be responsible. J is TRBJ2-5 and V is TRBV13; D tentatively reads TRBD1 or TRBD2 (6 bases each). Germline V gene sequence: CDR1 PRHDT, CDR2 FYEKMQ (reference sequence). The CDR3 runs 13 residues. This CDR3 reads CAGSFTGRDEQYF. In DNA, the CDR3 is TGTGCCGGCAGCTTTACAGGGCGGGATGAGCAGTACTTC.

The chain joins TRBV20-1 to TRBJ2-2, with unresolved D. The ends were cut back, 3 bases at V and 2 bases at J, with 13 bases in the middle. CDR1 DFQATT and CDR2 SNEGSKA come from the germline V gene (reference sequence). The CDR3 contains 15 residues. The CDR3 bases are TGCAGTGCTAGTTCCGGTGCCGGAAACACCGGGGAGCTGTTTTTT. As protein: CSASSGAGNTGELFF.

The chain recombines TRBV27 with TRBJ2-3; 8 positions match TRBD2. The germline V gene encodes CDR1 MNHEY and CDR2 SMNVEV (reference sequence). The CDR3 totals 18 residues. Trimming took 4 bases from V and 5 from J; bases not matched to a gene: 17. CDR3 in DNA: TGTGCCAGCAGTTCCGCGATTTATACGGGAGGGCAACGAGATACGCAGTATTTT. Residues: CASSSAIYTGGQRDTQYF.

This sequence joins TRBV27 and TRBJ1-6; maybe TRBD1 (6 bases). The V end was cut by 6 bases, the J end by 10 bases, with 16 bases between. CDR1 is MNHEY and CDR2 is SMNVEV in the germline V gene (reference sequence). CDR3 size: 14 residues. DNA of the CDR3: TGTGCCAGCAGGACTACAGGGAATGGGTCACCCCTCCACTTT. Its protein is CASRTTGNGSPLHF.

The gene calls are TRBV6-5 and TRBJ1-1, with unresolved D. The germline gives CDR1 MNHEY, CDR2 SVGAGI. The CDR3 loop spans 14 amino acids. The V end was cut by 6 bases, the J end by 2 bases, with 13 bases between. CDR3 sequence: CASREGRVNTEAFF. The DNA for the CDR3 is TGTGCCAGCAGGGAAGGAAGAGTTAACACTGAAGCTTTCTTT.

The CDR3 nucleotides are TGTGCCAGCTGCGCGGGTGGGGCGAGGGTCGAAAAACTGTTTTTT. This sequence encodes CASCAGGARVEKLFF. The chain carries TRBV28 and TRBJ1-4; possibly TRBD1 for D (5 bases). Between the trimmed V and J ends, which lost 8 bases and 8 bases, there was a span of 21 bases. In germline, CDR1 is MDHEN, CDR2 SYDVKM. This CDR3 is 15 amino acids long.

The genes are TRBV3-1 and TRBJ2-7; D tentatively fits TRBD1 or TRBD2 (6 bases each). This CDR3 spans 19 amino acids. Germline-derived CDR1 and CDR2 are LGHDT and YNNKEL (reference sequence). V was pared by 4 bases and J by 10 bases, with 35 bases between. The CDR3 protein is CASSLWMGGPFTIGESQYF. Written as DNA, the CDR3 is TGTGCCAGCAGCCTATGGATGGGGGGCCCATTCACAATTGGAGAGTCCCAGTACTTC.

A few counts support this clonotype. The chain combines TRBV7-6 with TRBJ2-3; D is unclear. In germline, CDR1 is SGHVS, CDR2 FNYEAQ. The V and J ends lost 1 base and 3 bases respectively, with 11 bases between them. The CDR3 has 15 residues. The CDR3 DNA is TGTGCCAGCAGCTTAGAGTGGGGTCGTACAGATACGCAGTATTTT. Translating it yields CASSLEWGRTDTQYF.

The rearrangement uses TRBV7-2 and TRBJ1-4; possibly TRBD1 for D (6 bases). The germline CDR1 and CDR2 sequences are SGHTA and FQGNSA. This CDR3 has 13 amino acids. The germline V and J ends were trimmed by 6 bases and 7 bases, with 12 bases remaining between them. CDR3 in DNA: TGTGCCAGCAGGGGTGGAGGGGGTGAAAAACTGTTTTTT. It yields the protein CASRGGGGEKLFF.

V and J are TRBV7-2 and TRBJ2-7, with TRBD2 as a possible D gene (7 bases). The CDR3 sequence is 16 residues long. CDR1 and CDR2 (germline): SGHTA, FQGNSA. The V and J ends lost 5 bases and 6 bases respectively, with 23 bases between them. DNA of the CDR3: TGTGCCAGCAGCGGGGGCGGGAGAAAGATAGTAGGCGAGCAGTACTTC. It codes for CASSGGGRKIVGEQYF. Full variable domain (rest looked up from reference TRBV7-2 and TRBJ2-7): GAGVSQSPSNKVTEKGKDVELRCDPISGHTALYWYRQSLGQGLEFLIYFQGNSAPDKSGLPSDRFSAERTGGSVSTLTIQRTQQEDSAVYLCASSGGGRKIVGEQYFGPGTRLTVT.

This clonotype was picked up a small number of times. The rearrangement links TRBV10-3 to TRBJ2-1, with 10 bases that match TRBD1. The germline V gene has CDR1 ENHRY and CDR2 SYGVKD. The CDR3 is made up of 17 amino acids. Unmatched junction bases numbered 10, after V lost 2 bases and J lost 6 bases. For the CDR3, the DNA is TGTGCCATCAGTGAGGGGATGAGGACAGGGGGTTTCAATGAGCAGTTCTTC. Translating gives CAISEGMRTGGFNEQFF.

The CDR3 region is CASSNTGTSGRSGNEQYF. CDR3 bases: TGTGCCAGCAGCAACACCGGGACTAGCGGGAGGTCGGGCAATGAGCAGTACTTC. The chain recombines TRBV6-1 with TRBJ2-5, with TRBD2 identical over 15 bases. Germline assignment: CDR1 MNHNS and CDR2 SASEGT. With V trimmed by 6 bases and J by 11 bases, 19 bases remained unmatched. This CDR3 comprises 18 residues.

The gene calls are TRBV29-1 and TRBJ1-5, with 7 bases aligning to TRBD1. The CDR3 is made up of 13 amino acids. Germline CDR1 reads SQVTM; CDR2 reads ANQGSEA. V dropped 4 bases and J dropped 6; count of bases not matched to a gene: 6. This chain's CDR3 is CSVGKGAGQPQHF. The CDR3 DNA reads as TGCAGCGTTGGTAAGGGGGCTGGTCAGCCCCAGCATTTT.

The chain combines TRBV7-2 with TRBJ2-7; 10 nucleotides align to TRBD2. The CDR3 has 15 amino acids. J gave up 7 bases and V 3 bases, and 9 bases lay outside the gene matches. CDR1 and CDR2 from the germline V gene are SGHTA and FQGNSA. The CDR3 loop is CASSFLAGGINEQYF. The CDR3 nucleotides are TGTGCCAGCAGCTTCTTAGCGGGAGGTATAAATGAGCAGTACTTC.

The genes are TRBV27 and TRBJ1-1; weak D call: TRBD1 (6 bases). V was trimmed by 2 bases and J by 4 bases, leaving 11 bases between them. Germline CDR1 is MNHEY and CDR2 is SMNVEV (reference sequence). There are 14 residues in the CDR3. DNA of the CDR3: TGTGCCAGCAGTTTAGGGGGGGCGGTCACTGAAGCTTTCTTT. It yields the protein CASSLGGAVTEAFF.

This chain joins TRBV27 and TRBJ1-2, with 12 bases fitting TRBD1. Germline V gene data show CDR1 as MNHEY and CDR2 as SMNVEV (reference sequence). With 4 bases clipped from V and 8 bases from J, the junction kept 17 bases outside the gene matches. The CDR3 is 18 residues long. Here the CDR3 DNA reads TGTGCCAGCAGTTCCTCTGTTTTCCGGGACAGGGGGCGCTTCGGCTACACCTTC. This sequence encodes CASSSSVFRDRGRFGYTF.

This clonotype was found a few times. The chain recombines TRBV12-5 with TRBJ2-4, with 10 nucleotides matching TRBD2. V lost 0 bases to trimming and J lost 1 base; unmatched junction nucleotides: 6. The CDR3 loop spans 18 amino acids. Germline V gene lookup returns CDR1 LGHNT and CDR2 FRNRAP. This CDR3 is CASGLVASGSGAKNIQYF. CDR3 bases: TGTGCTAGTGGTTTGGTAGCTAGCGGGAGCGGTGCCAAAAACATTCAGTACTTC.

The chain links TRBV6-5 to TRBJ1-5, with 7 bases matching TRBD1. This CDR3 contains 14 residues. CDR1 MNHEY and CDR2 SVGAGI come from the germline V gene. V was clipped by 2 bases and J by 6 bases; unmatched bases: 4. The CDR3 protein is CASSYLAGGQPQHF. CDR3 nucleotide sequence: TGTGCCAGCAGTTACCTCGCAGGGGGTCAGCCCCAGCATTTT.

This clonotype showed up just a few times. The chain employs TRBV3-1 and TRBJ2-5; 8 bases line up with TRBD2. With 1 base clipped from V and 11 bases from J, the junction kept 12 bases outside the gene matches. The V gene's germline CDR1 is LGHDT and CDR2 YNNKEL (reference sequence). CDR3 length equals 15 residues. The CDR3 region is CASSQGSLTSDEQYF. The DNA of the CDR3 is TGTGCCAGCAGCCAAGGGTCGTTGACTAGCGATGAGCAGTACTTC.

V and J are TRBV14 and TRBJ2-7; the match to TRBD1 covers 7 bases. Germline loops: CDR1 SGHDN, CDR2 FVKESK. V was clipped by 2 bases and J by 1 base; unmatched bases: 2. This CDR3 has 14 amino acids. DNA of the CDR3: TGTGCCAGCAGCCAACAACAGGGGTCCTACGAGCAGTACTTC. Protein product: CASSQQQGSYEQYF.

A few counts support this clonotype. The chain is built from TRBV7-2 and TRBJ2-3; no reliable D call. Germline assignment: CDR1 SGHTA and CDR2 FQGNSA. The CDR3 is 12 residues long. V was clipped by 5 bases and J by 7 bases, with 10 bases between them. CDR3 sequence (DNA): TGTGCCAGCAGCCCGAGCCGGAATACGCAGTATTTT. Translating it yields CASSPSRNTQYF.

The chain recombines TRBV20-1 with TRBJ2-7; no clear D. Germline lookup yields CDR1 DFQATT and CDR2 SNEGSKA (reference sequence). V was trimmed by 6 bases and J by 3 bases, leaving 18 bases between them. This CDR3 has 14 residues. CDR3 coding DNA: TGCAGTGCGAGGTACTCTAGACCGATCTACGAGCAGTACTTC. Translated: CSARYSRPIYEQYF.

This chain links TRBV7-8 with TRBJ2-5, with D uncertain. CDR3 length equals 15 residues. Per germline, CDR1 SGHVS and CDR2 FQNEAQ. Trimming removed 2 bases from V and 3 bases from J, with 13 bases in between. Here the CDR3 DNA reads TGTGCCAGCAGCTTACCCCCCGGCATAAAAGAGACCCAGTACTTC. Amino acids: CASSLPPGIKETQYF.

The rearrangement joins TRBV2 to TRBJ2-7, with 7 nucleotides matching TRBD1. This CDR3 is built from 15 residues. Germline assignment: CDR1 SNHLY and CDR2 FYNNEI. V shed 6 bases, J shed 7 bases, and the junction held 15 bases outside the gene matches. CDR3 protein: CASSAGTAAVNEQYF. The CDR3 nucleotides read TGTGCCAGCAGCGCCGGGACAGCGGCGGTCAATGAGCAGTACTTC.

This clonotype was seen a few times. The chain links TRBV20-1 to TRBJ1-4; TRBD1 matches 10 bases. CDR1 DFQATT and CDR2 SNEGSKA come from the germline V gene (reference sequence). V lost 3 bases and J lost 5; bases outside the gene matches: 3. The CDR3 consists of 14 residues. DNA of the CDR3: TGCAGTGCTAGGCCGGGACAGGGGAATGAAAAACTGTTTTTT. As protein: CSARPGQGNEKLFF.